One T cell receptor beta chain is described in this entry. The CDR3 has 15 residues. Losses at the gene ends were 4 bases for V and 0 bases for J; bases not matched to a gene: 3. Germline-derived CDR1 and CDR2 are LGHDT and YNNKEL (reference sequence). This sample is part of a study of CD8+CD57+ T cells in acquired aplastic anemia. Both TCR beta VDJ combination and CDR3 sequence profiling were carried out. Genomic DNA was the template for this profiling. From the reads, TCRdb called clonotypes with MiXCR, one entry per CDR3 protein. This sample has hundreds of thousands of distinct CDR3 sequences, with roughly 59% found just once. Individuals selected for sequencing had exhibited CD8+CD57+ cell expansion on flow cytometry.

This chain uses TRBV3-1 with TRBJ2-5; TRBD2 matches 9 bases. The receptor's source is a human donor with aplastic anemia. The sequencing input was sorted CD4+, CD8+, or CD8+CD57+ T cells (not recorded which) from PBMCs. The CDR3 loop reads CASSPSSGDQETQYF. Here the CDR3 DNA reads TGTGCCAGCAGCCCGTCTAGCGGGGACCAAGAGACCCAGTACTTC.